This entry lists 24 T cell receptor beta chains sequenced from one sample in a study of T cell responses to AZD1222 COVID-19 vaccine. The table came from immunoSEQ multiplex PCR; TCRdb's copy has only in-frame clones and leaves some out. The table includes 180,000 or so clones, roughly 94% detected once. Specimen: peripheral blood, collected on day 0 of AZD1222 vaccination. The origin of the receptors is an adult in good health.

The CDR3 bases are TGTGCCAGCAGCTTAAGGGTAGCGGGAGTGTACGAGCAGTACTTC. Its protein product is CASSLRVAGVYEQYF. The chain links TRBV7-8 to TRBJ2-7, with 9 bases aligning to TRBD2. The CDR3 totals 15 residues. Germline CDR1 is SGHVS and CDR2 is FQNEAQ. Losses at the gene ends were 2 bases for V and 4 bases for J; bases not matched to a gene: 6.

The chain recombines TRBV6-4 with TRBJ2-3, with 9 bases identical to TRBD2. The CDR3 loop spans 16 amino acids. V shed 4 bases, J shed 1 base, and the junction held 6 bases outside the gene matches. The germline V gene encodes CDR1 MRHNA and CDR2 SNTAGT. For the CDR3, the DNA is TGTGCCAGCAGTGCCTCCGTAGCGGGAGGCACAGATACGCAGTATTTT. Translated: CASSASVAGGTDTQYF.

V is TRBV18 and J is TRBJ2-3, with D possibly being TRBD2 (6 bases). This CDR3 contains 16 residues. Germline CDR1 reads KGHSH; CDR2 reads LQKENI. V dropped 0 bases and J dropped 3 bases, with 13 bases sitting between them. CDR3 sequence (DNA): TGTGCCAGCTCACCACCCCTCGGGGGAGGAACAGATACGCAGTATTTT. Residues: CASSPPLGGGTDTQYF.

The V call is TRBV10-1, the J call TRBJ2-2; the D gene is possibly TRBD1 (7 bases). Germline V gene data show CDR1 as WNHNN and CDR2 as SYGVQD (reference sequence). V was trimmed by 7 bases and J by 5 bases, leaving 14 bases between them. This CDR3 contains 14 residues. The CDR3 region has the DNA TGCGCCAGCACCCGGGCAGGGGGGACCGGGGAGCTGTTTTTT. Translating gives CASTRAGGTGELFF.

The J gene is TRBJ1-1, the V gene TRBV3-1 (or the pseudogene TRBV3-2); D not certain. Germline V gives CDR1 LGHDT, CDR2 YNNKEL (reference sequence). The CDR3 sequence is 12 residues long. Between the trimmed V and J ends, which lost 0 bases and 8 bases, there was a span of 7 bases. The CDR3 reads CASSQDWVEAFF. CDR3 nucleotides: TGTGCCAGCAGCCAAGATTGGGTAGAAGCTTTCTTT.

The count of this clone is one. This sequence joins TRBV3-1 (or the pseudogene TRBV3-2) and TRBJ1-6; D is possibly TRBD1 (5 bases). V was trimmed by 1 base and J by 6 bases, leaving 10 bases between them. The CDR3 runs 15 residues. CDR1 and CDR2 (germline): LGHDT, YNNKEL (reference sequence). CDR3 in amino acids: CASSQVNGANSPLHF. CDR3 sequence (DNA): TGTGCCAGCAGCCAAGTCAACGGGGCTAATTCACCCCTCCACTTT.

The rearrangement links TRBV7-9 to TRBJ2-2; 8 positions agree with TRBD1. The CDR3 is 17 residues long. Trimming removed 5 bases from V and 4 bases from J; junction bases left unmatched: 12. In germline, CDR1 is SEHNR, CDR2 FQNEAQ (reference sequence). The CDR3 nucleotides read TGTGCCAGCAGCCCCCCAAGAGACAGGGGTGGCACCGGGGAGCTGTTTTTT. Its protein product is CASSPPRDRGGTGELFF.

This clone was detected once. The chain couples TRBV7-8 to TRBJ1-1; D is undetermined. CDR1 is SGHVS, CDR2 FQNEAQ, per germline. The CDR3 has 13 residues. V shed 0 bases and J shed 8 bases, with 10 bases lying between them. The CDR3 loop reads CASSLAIRLEAFF. CDR3 nucleotides: TGTGCCAGCAGCTTAGCGATCCGATTAGAAGCTTTCTTT.

The chain recombines TRBV7-9 with TRBJ2-7; 7 nucleotides line up with TRBD2. This CDR3 is built from 16 residues. Germline V gene data show CDR1 as SEHNR and CDR2 as FQNEAQ (reference sequence). V dropped 0 bases and J dropped 2; count of bases not matched to a gene: 7. The DNA of the CDR3 is TGTGCCAGCAGCTTAGCGTCGAGTCTAGCGGCCTACGAGCAGTACTTC. Translating it yields CASSLASSLAAYEQYF.

The CDR3 DNA sequence: TGTGCCAGCAGTCCCGATCGATCAGGGAACGCGGCCTGGGGTGAAAAACTGTTTTTT. Translating gives CASSPDRSGNAAWGEKLFF. The gene calls are TRBV27 and TRBJ1-4, with D perhaps TRBD1 (5 bases). Between the trimmed V and J ends, which lost 5 bases and 7 bases, there was a span of 29 bases. Per the germline V gene, CDR1 is MNHEY and CDR2 is SMNVEV (reference sequence). CDR3 length: 19 amino acids.

Only a few counts were recorded for this clone. The CDR3, as DNA: TGTGCCAGCGCCCGACGGAATCCCCTCTCTGGAAACACCATATATTTT. It encodes CASARRNPLSGNTIYF. The V and J genes are TRBV28 and TRBJ1-3; D call uncertain. The ends were cut back, 8 bases at V and 0 bases at J, with 17 bases in the middle. From germline, CDR1 is MDHEN and CDR2 SYDVKM. The CDR3 contains 16 residues.

In its sample, this clone is medium-sized. This sample includes further DNA sequences coding for the same CDR3. The chain carries TRBV6-4 and TRBJ2-1; the match to TRBD2 covers 8 bases. The CDR3 has 15 amino acids. With 3 bases clipped from V and 2 bases from J, the junction kept 3 bases outside the gene matches. Germline V gene lookup returns CDR1 MRHNA and CDR2 SNTAGT. This chain's CDR3 is CASSETSGTYNEQFF. The CDR3 DNA follows: TGTGCCAGCAGTGAAACTAGCGGCACCTACAATGAGCAGTTCTTC.

This clone was seen only once. The chain employs TRBV18 and TRBJ2-7; a possible D gene is TRBD2 (5 bases). Trimming pared 3 bases from V and 7 bases from J, leaving 16 bases between. The length of the CDR3 is 14 residues. In germline, CDR1 is KGHSH, CDR2 LQKENI. This CDR3 reads CASSPSSPSGEQYF. The CDR3 region has the DNA TGTGCCAGCTCACCCTCCAGCCCCTCGGGGGAGCAGTACTTC. The full variable domain, its missing parts supplied by reference TRBV18 and TRBJ2-7, is NAGVMQNPRHLVRRRGQEARLRCSPMKGHSHVYWYRQLPEEGLKFMVYLQKENIIDESGMPKERFSAEFPKEGPSILRIQQVVRGDSAAYFCASSPSSPSGEQYFGPGTRLTVT.

This chain links TRBV6-5 with TRBJ1-1, with 8 bases that match TRBD1. Germline V lookup: CDR1 MNHEY, CDR2 SVGAGI. The trim removed 5 bases at V and 4 bases at J, leaving 6 bases unmatched. The CDR3 runs 14 residues. The CDR3 nucleotides are TGTGCCAGCAGTCCCCAGGGGGCTACCACTGAAGCTTTCTTT. Translation gives CASSPQGATTEAFF.

V usage is TRBV11-2 and J usage is TRBJ2-1, with D perhaps assigned TRBD1 or TRBD2 (5 bases each). This CDR3 region has 18 residues. Trimming removed 1 base at V and 8 bases at J, with 24 bases between. Germline CDR1 and CDR2: SGHAT and FQNNGV. CDR3: CASSLAFGWDLDFDEQFF. Written as DNA, the CDR3 is TGTGCCAGCAGCTTAGCATTTGGGTGGGACCTGGACTTTGATGAGCAGTTCTTC.

In nucleotides, the CDR3 is TGTGCCAGCAGCAGCACGAACAGGGGCTGGTACCAAGAGACCCAGTACTTC. This encodes CASSSTNRGWYQETQYF. This chain joins TRBV28 and TRBJ2-5, with 7 bases aligning to TRBD1. Germline CDR1 MDHEN, CDR2 SYDVKM. This CDR3 comprises 17 residues. The J segment lost 0 bases and the V segment lost 6 bases, leaving 13 bases of the junction unmatched.

This sequence joins TRBV2 and TRBJ2-3, with D hard to call. Trimming took off 4 bases at V and 6 bases at J, with 17 bases between the two ends. Germline V gives CDR1 SNHLY, CDR2 FYNNEI. The CDR3 extends over 15 amino acids. The CDR3: CASSANPRNGDTQYF. In DNA, the CDR3 is TGTGCCAGCAGTGCCAACCCCAGGAATGGGGATACGCAGTATTTT.

The J gene is TRBJ1-1, the V gene TRBV30; D remains ambiguous. Germline V gene lookup returns CDR1 GTSNPN and CDR2 SVGIG (reference sequence). V lost 4 bases and J 2 bases, leaving 11 bases between the germline ends. CDR3 size: 13 residues. CDR3 sequence reads: CAWTRGSNTEAFF. DNA for the CDR3: TGTGCCTGGACAAGAGGGTCAAACACTGAAGCTTTCTTT.

The V call is TRBV30, the J call TRBJ2-1, with 7 bases fitting TRBD2. The CDR3 runs to 15 residues. J gave up 5 bases and V 5 bases, and 12 bases lay outside the gene matches. Per the germline V gene, CDR1 is GTSNPN and CDR2 is SVGIG (reference sequence). The CDR3, as DNA: TGTGCCTGGGGGATAGTTGCTAGCGGTAACAATGAGCAGTTCTTC. It specifies CAWGIVASGNNEQFF.

The chain employs TRBV7-3 and TRBJ2-1, with 10 bases matching TRBD1. The germline gives CDR1 SGHTA, CDR2 FQGTGA. Losses at the gene ends were 7 bases for V and 4 bases for J; bases not matched to a gene: 7. The CDR3 is made up of 15 amino acids. CDR3 region: CASTPGQGGYNEQFF. CDR3 nucleotide sequence: TGTGCCAGCACCCCAGGACAGGGGGGGTACAATGAGCAGTTCTTC.

The chain employs TRBV27 and TRBJ2-1, with D hard to call. The CDR3 loop spans 15 amino acids. Per germline, CDR1 MNHEY and CDR2 SMNVEV (reference sequence). V lost 5 bases, J lost 5 bases, and 16 bases lay in between. The CDR3 nucleotides are TGTGCCAGCAGTCCCGAGGTACTCACTAACAATGAGCAGTTCTTC. This encodes CASSPEVLTNNEQFF.

V usage is TRBV25-1 and J usage is TRBJ1-2; TRBD1 might be the D (5 bases). Germline CDR1 is MGHDK and CDR2 is SYGVNS. Deletions cut 7 bases from V and 0 bases from J, with 15 bases between. This CDR3 has 15 residues. In DNA, the CDR3 is TGTGCCAGCAAATGGGGGTCCCTTCCTAACTATGGCTACACCTTC. Encoded protein: CASKWGSLPNYGYTF.

The gene calls are TRBV28 and TRBJ2-3, with D perhaps matching TRBD1 (5 bases). V lost 4 bases, J lost 3 bases, and 14 bases lay in between. Germline-derived CDR1 and CDR2 are MDHEN and SYDVKM. CDR3 length equals 15 residues. CDR3 sequence: CASSYCREVTDTQYF. CDR3 in DNA: TGTGCCAGCAGTTATTGCAGGGAAGTAACAGATACGCAGTATTTT.

The chain employs TRBV13 and TRBJ1-3; D is undetermined. This CDR3 comprises 15 residues. Trimming stripped 5 bases from V and 0 bases from J, with 11 bases between. Germline loops: CDR1 PRHDT, CDR2 FYEKMQ (reference sequence). The CDR3 DNA reads TGTGCCAGCAGCGTAAACTACGACTCTGGAAACACCATATATTTT. Its protein product is CASSVNYDSGNTIYF.